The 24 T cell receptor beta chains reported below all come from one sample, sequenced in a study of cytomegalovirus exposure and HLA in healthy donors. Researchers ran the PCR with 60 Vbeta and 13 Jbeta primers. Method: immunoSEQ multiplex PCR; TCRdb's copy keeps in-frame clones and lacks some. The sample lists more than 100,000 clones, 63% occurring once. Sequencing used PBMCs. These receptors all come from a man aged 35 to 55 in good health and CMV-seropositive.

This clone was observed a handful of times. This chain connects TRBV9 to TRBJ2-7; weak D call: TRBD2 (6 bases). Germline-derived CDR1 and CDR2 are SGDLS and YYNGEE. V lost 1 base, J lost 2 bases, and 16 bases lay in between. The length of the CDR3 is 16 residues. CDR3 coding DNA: TGTGCCAGCAGCGTACAAAGCGGGCATATCCCCTACGAGCAGTACTTC. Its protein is CASSVQSGHIPYEQYF.

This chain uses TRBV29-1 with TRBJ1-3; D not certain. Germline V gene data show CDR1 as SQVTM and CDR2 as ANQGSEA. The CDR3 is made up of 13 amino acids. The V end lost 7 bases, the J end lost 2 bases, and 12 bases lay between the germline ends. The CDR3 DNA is TGCAGCGCCGACTTGTATCCTGGAAACACCATATATTTT. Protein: CSADLYPGNTIYF.

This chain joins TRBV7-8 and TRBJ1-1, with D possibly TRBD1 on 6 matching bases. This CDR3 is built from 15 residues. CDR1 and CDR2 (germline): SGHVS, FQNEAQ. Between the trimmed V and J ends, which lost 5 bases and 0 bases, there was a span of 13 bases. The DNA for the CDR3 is TGTGCCAGCAGCAAACTCGGACAGTTGAACACTGAAGCTTTCTTT. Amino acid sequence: CASSKLGQLNTEAFF. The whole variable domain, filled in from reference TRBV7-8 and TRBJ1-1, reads GAGVSQSPRYKVAKRGQDVALRCDPISGHVSLFWYQQALGQGPEFLTYFQNEAQLDKSGLPSDRFFAERPEGSVSTLKIQRTQQEDSAVYLCASSKLGQLNTEAFFGQGTRLTVV.

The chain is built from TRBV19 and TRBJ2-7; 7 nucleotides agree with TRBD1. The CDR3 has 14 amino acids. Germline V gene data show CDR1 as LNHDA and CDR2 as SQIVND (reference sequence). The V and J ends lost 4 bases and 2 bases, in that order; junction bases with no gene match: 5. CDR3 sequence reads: CASSRGQETYEQYF. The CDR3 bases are TGTGCCAGTAGTAGAGGACAGGAGACCTACGAGCAGTACTTC.

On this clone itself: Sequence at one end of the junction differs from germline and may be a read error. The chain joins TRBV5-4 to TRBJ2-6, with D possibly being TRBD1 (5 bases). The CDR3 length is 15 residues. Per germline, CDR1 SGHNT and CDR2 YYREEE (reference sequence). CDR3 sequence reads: CASTLDISGANVLTF. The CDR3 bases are TGTGCCAGCACCTTGGACATCTCTGGGGCCAACGTCCTGACTTTC.

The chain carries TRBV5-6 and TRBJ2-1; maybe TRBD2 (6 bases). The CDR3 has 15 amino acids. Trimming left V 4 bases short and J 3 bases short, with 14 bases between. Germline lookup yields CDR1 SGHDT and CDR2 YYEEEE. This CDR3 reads CASSPQISGYNEQFF. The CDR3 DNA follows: TGTGCCAGCAGCCCGCAGATTAGCGGCTACAATGAGCAGTTCTTC.

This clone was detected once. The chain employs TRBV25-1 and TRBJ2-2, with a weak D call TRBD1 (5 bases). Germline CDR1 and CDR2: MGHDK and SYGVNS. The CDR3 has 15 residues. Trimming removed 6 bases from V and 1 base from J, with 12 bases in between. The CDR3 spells CASSPPTGNTGELFF. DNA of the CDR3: TGTGCCAGCAGCCCGCCAACAGGGAACACCGGGGAGCTGTTTTTT.

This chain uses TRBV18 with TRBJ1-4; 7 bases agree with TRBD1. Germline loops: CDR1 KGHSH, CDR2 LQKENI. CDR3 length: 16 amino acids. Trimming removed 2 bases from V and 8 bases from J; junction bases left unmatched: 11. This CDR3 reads CASSPYQQGIAEKLFF. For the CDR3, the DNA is TGTGCCAGCTCACCATACCAACAGGGGATAGCAGAAAAACTGTTTTTT.

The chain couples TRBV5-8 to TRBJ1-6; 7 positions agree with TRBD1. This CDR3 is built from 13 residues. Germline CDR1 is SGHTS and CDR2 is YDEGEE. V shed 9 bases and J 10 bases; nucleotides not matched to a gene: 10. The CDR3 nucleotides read TGTGCCAACACCGGGACAGCCGACTCACCCCTCCACTTT. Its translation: CANTGTADSPLHF.

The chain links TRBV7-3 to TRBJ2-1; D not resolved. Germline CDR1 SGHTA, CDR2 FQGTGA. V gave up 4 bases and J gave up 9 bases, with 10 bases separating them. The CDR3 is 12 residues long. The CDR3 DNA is TGTGCCAGCAGCTCCCGCGTCCTTGAGCAGTTCTTC. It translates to CASSSRVLEQFF.

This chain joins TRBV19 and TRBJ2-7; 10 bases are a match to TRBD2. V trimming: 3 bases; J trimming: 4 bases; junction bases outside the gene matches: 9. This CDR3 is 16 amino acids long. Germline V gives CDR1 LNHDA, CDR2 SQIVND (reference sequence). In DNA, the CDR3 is TGTGCCAGTAGTATGGGGGGGCTAGCGGGAGTTTACGAGCAGTACTTC. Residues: CASSMGGLAGVYEQYF. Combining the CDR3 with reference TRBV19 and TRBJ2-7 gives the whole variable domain DGGITQSPKYLFRKEGQNVTLSCEQNLNHDAMYWYRQDPGQGLRLIYYSQIVNDFQKGDIAEGYSVSREKKESFPLTVTSAQKNPTAFYLCASSMGGLAGVYEQYFGPGTRLTVT.

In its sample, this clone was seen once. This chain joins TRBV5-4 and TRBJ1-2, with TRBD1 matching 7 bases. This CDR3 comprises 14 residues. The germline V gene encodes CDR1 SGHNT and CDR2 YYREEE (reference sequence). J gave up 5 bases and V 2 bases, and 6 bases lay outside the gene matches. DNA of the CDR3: TGTGCCAGCAGCTTTGACAGGGATTTATATGGCTACACCTTC. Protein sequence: CASSFDRDLYGYTF.

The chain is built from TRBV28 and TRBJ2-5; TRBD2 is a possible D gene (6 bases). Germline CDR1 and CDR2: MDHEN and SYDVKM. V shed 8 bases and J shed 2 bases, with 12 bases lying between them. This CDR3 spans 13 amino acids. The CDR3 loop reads CASWGSGQETQYF. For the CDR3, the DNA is TGTGCCAGCTGGGGGAGCGGGCAAGAGACCCAGTACTTC.

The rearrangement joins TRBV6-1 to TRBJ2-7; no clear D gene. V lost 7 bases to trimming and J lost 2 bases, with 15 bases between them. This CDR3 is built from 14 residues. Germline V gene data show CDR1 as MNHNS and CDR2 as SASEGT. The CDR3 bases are TGTGCCAGCATCCACCCCCCCCGGGCCTACGAGCAGTACTTC. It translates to CASIHPPRAYEQYF.

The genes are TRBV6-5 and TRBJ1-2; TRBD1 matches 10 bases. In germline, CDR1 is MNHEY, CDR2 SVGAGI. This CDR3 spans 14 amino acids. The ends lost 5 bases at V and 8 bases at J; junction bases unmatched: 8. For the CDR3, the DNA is TGTGCCAGCAGTCGACCGGGACAGGGGAGAGGCTACACCTTC. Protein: CASSRPGQGRGYTF.

The CDR3, as DNA: TGTGCCAGCAGCTTTAGGACTGAGCAGTACTTC. Residues: CASSFRTEQYF. This chain joins TRBV7-9 and TRBJ2-7; possible D gene TRBD2, 5 bases. Trimming removed 3 bases at V and 7 bases at J, with 7 bases between. The CDR3 totals 11 residues. Germline assignment: CDR1 SEHNR and CDR2 FQNEAQ (reference sequence).

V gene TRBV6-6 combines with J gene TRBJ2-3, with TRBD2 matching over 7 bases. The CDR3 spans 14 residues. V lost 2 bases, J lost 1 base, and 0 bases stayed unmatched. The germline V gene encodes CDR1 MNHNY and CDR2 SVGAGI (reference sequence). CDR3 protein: CASSYGRGTDTQYF. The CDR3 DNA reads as TGTGCCAGCAGTTACGGGAGGGGCACAGATACGCAGTATTTT.

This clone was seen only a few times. CDR3 region: CASSQSGRGGGDTQYF. The CDR3 coding sequence is TGCGCCAGCAGCCAAAGCGGGAGGGGCGGTGGAGATACGCAGTATTTT. The J gene is TRBJ2-3, the V gene TRBV4-1; 10 bases map to TRBD2. Germline trimming cut 2 bases from V and 5 bases from J; bases unmatched to any gene: 7. CDR1 and CDR2 from the germline V gene are MGHRA and YSYEKL. This CDR3 has 16 amino acids.

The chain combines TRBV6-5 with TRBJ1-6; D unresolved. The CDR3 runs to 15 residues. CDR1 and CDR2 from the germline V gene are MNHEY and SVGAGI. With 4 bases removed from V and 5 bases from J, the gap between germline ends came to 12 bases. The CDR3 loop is CASSSEALDNSPLHF. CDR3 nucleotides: TGTGCCAGCAGTTCCGAGGCCTTGGATAATTCACCCCTCCACTTT.

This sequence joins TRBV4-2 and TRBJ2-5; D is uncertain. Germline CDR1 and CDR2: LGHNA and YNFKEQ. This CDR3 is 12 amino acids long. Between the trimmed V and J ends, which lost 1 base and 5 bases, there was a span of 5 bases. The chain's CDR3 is CASSQGRETQYF. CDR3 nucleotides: TGTGCCAGCAGCCAAGGGCGGGAGACCCAGTACTTC.

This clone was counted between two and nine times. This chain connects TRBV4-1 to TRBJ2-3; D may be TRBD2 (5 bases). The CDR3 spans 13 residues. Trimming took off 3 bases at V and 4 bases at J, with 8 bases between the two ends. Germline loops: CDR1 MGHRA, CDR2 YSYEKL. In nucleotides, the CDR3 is TGCGCCAGCAGCCATTTCGGGGCAGATACGCAGTATTTT. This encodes CASSHFGADTQYF.

Here the CDR3 reads CASSDPLVPEAFF. In nucleotides, the CDR3 is TGTGCCAGCAGTGATCCCCTAGTCCCTGAAGCTTTCTTT. The rearrangement joins TRBV2 to TRBJ1-1; no clear D gene. V dropped 3 bases and J dropped 6 bases, with 11 bases sitting between them. CDR3 length: 13 residues. Germline CDR1 SNHLY, CDR2 FYNNEI.

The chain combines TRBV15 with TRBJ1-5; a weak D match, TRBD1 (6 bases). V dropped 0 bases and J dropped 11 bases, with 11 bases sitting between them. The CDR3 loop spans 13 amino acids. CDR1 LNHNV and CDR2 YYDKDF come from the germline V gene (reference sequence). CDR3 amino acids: CATSRDQQGAQHF. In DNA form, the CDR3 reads TGTGCCACCAGCAGAGATCAACAGGGAGCCCAGCATTTT.

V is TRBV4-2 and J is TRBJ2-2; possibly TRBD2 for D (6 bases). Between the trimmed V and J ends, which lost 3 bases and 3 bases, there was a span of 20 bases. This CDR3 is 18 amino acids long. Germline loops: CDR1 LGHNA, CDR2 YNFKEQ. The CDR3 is CASSHLVSGVTDTGELFF. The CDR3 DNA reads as TGTGCCAGCAGCCACCTCGTTAGCGGAGTCACCGACACCGGGGAGCTGTTTTTT.